Below are 8 T cell receptor beta chains sequenced from a single sample in a study of HIV-infected patients and healthy controls. TCRdb analysed the 5' RACE reads with MiXCR anew, one entry per CDR3 protein. The sample shows around 58,000 distinct CDR3 sequences, 15% to 20% of them seen only once. Specimen: CD4+ T cells from blood. These receptors were collected from a human donor in good health.

In this sample, this clonotype turned up a few times. This CDR3 reads CASSFGARTYEQYF. As DNA, the CDR3 is TGTGCCAGCAGCTTTGGAGCCCGTACCTACGAGCAGTACTTC. V is TRBV7-2 and J is TRBJ2-7; D remains unclear. Per germline, CDR1 SGHTA and CDR2 FQGNSA. V was clipped by 3 bases and J by 2 bases, with 11 bases between them. The CDR3 spans 14 residues. Based on the CDR3 plus reference TRBV7-2 and TRBJ2-7, the full variable domain is GAGVSQSPSNKVTEKGKDVELRCDPISGHTALYWYRQSLGQGLEFLIYFQGNSAPDKSGLPSDRFSAERTGGSVSTLTIQRTQQEDSAVYLCASSFGARTYEQYFGPGTRLTVT.

The rearrangement uses TRBV6-2 or TRBV6-3 and TRBJ2-1, with TRBD2 as a possible D gene (5 bases). CDR3 length: 16 amino acids. The germline V and J ends were trimmed by 7 bases and 3 bases, with 19 bases remaining between them. Germline CDR1 reads MNHEY; CDR2 reads SVGEGT. CDR3 region: CASTLGERNFYNEQFF. DNA of the CDR3: TGTGCCAGCACTTTGGGAGAGCGGAATTTCTACAATGAGCAGTTCTTC.

This clonotype was observed at least ten times. This sequence joins TRBV7-3 and TRBJ2-2; 8 bases line up with TRBD2. The germline gives CDR1 SGHTA, CDR2 FQGTGA. CDR3 length: 15 amino acids. Trimming cost V 5 bases and J 1 base; bases outside gene matches: 3. This CDR3 reads CASSLSGGNTGELFF. DNA of the CDR3: TGTGCCAGCAGCCTCAGCGGGGGGAACACCGGGGAGCTGTTTTTT. The full variable domain, with the rest looked up from reference TRBV7-3 and TRBJ2-2, is GAGVSQTPSNKVTEKGKYVELRCDPISGHTALYWYRQSLGQGPEFLIYFQGTGAADDSGLPNDRFFAVRPEGSVSTLKIQRTERGDSAVYLCASSLSGGNTGELFFGEGSRLTVL.

The chain is built from TRBV10-3 and TRBJ1-1; no reliable D call. The CDR3 length is 13 residues. The germline V gene has CDR1 ENHRY and CDR2 SYGVKD. V was shortened by 5 bases and J by 4 bases, with 11 bases between the two germline ends. Written as DNA, the CDR3 is TGTGCCATCAGTTCGGAGGTGGGCACTGAAGCTTTCTTT. Its translation: CAISSEVGTEAFF.

This clonotype was counted at least ten times. V gene TRBV6-5 combines with J gene TRBJ1-1, with TRBD1 matching 9 bases. The J segment lost 6 bases and the V segment lost 7 bases, leaving 15 bases of the junction unmatched. CDR1 MNHEY and CDR2 SVGAGI come from the germline V gene. The CDR3 spans 16 residues. Written as DNA, the CDR3 is TGTGCCAGCACCAAGACCAAGGGACAGGGAAGGGCTGAAGCTTTCTTT. Protein product: CASTKTKGQGRAEAFF.

The V and J genes are TRBV20-1 and TRBJ2-3; 10 bases line up with TRBD2. The V gene's germline CDR1 is DFQATT and CDR2 SNEGSKA (reference sequence). The CDR3 extends over 15 amino acids. The J segment lost 1 base and the V segment lost 0 bases, leaving 1 base of the junction unmatched. CDR3 coding DNA: TGCAGTGCTAGAGAACTAGCGGGACGCACAGATACGCAGTATTTT. It encodes CSARELAGRTDTQYF.

This chain links TRBV25-1 with TRBJ2-7; TRBD1 matches 9 bases. Germline lookup yields CDR1 MGHDK and CDR2 SYGVNS. The V and J ends lost 3 bases and 4 bases, in that order; junction bases with no gene match: 7. The CDR3 has 15 amino acids. The CDR3, as DNA: TGTGCCAGCAGTGAGAACAGGGGGCTGATGTACGAGCAGTACTTC. It specifies CASSENRGLMYEQYF.

This clonotype was seen more than once but under ten times. The chain has TRBV20-1 and TRBJ2-5, with 8 bases that match TRBD2. The CDR3 is made up of 15 amino acids. J gave up 5 bases and V 2 bases, and 10 bases lay outside the gene matches. Germline CDR1 and CDR2: DFQATT and SNEGSKA (reference sequence). CDR3 protein: CSARRKAGVGETQYF. CDR3 coding DNA: TGCAGTGCTAGAAGAAAAGCGGGAGTCGGGGAGACCCAGTACTTC.